This entry lists 4 T cell receptor beta chains sequenced from one sample in a study of tumor and adjacent non-tumor tissue in lung cancer. This sample's RNA came from whole unsorted tissue. The normal lung tissue was taken more than 3 cm from the tumor edge. The library came from three nested PCR rounds adapted from ARM-PCR protocols. MiXCR, applied by TCRdb to the multiplex PCR reads, yields one record per CDR3 protein. The table shows about 48,000 distinct CDR3 sequences, with under 75% occurring only once. Sequenced sample: distant non-tumor lung tissue. These receptors were taken from a woman in her 70s with non-small cell lung cancer.

Many counts were recorded for this clonotype. The chain carries TRBV28 and TRBJ2-3; no reliable D call. Germline V CDR1 and CDR2: MDHEN, SYDVKM. Deletions cut 5 bases from V and 5 bases from J, with 11 bases between. CDR3 length: 13 residues. The CDR3 spells CASSPPTVDTQYF. The CDR3 DNA sequence: TGTGCCAGCAGTCCTCCCACCGTAGATACGCAGTATTTT.

This chain links TRBV29-1 with TRBJ2-1, with TRBD2 matching 8 bases. Trimming removed 7 bases from V and 2 bases from J; junction bases left unmatched: 7. The germline gives CDR1 SQVTM, CDR2 ANQGSEA. There are 14 residues in the CDR3. CDR3 nucleotides: TGCAGCGCTGATCGAGCGGGGGCCTACAATGAGCAGTTCTTC. As protein: CSADRAGAYNEQFF.

A word on this clonotype: The junction departs from germline at one end; a sequencing error may be responsible. The V call is TRBV6-2 or TRBV6-3, the J call TRBJ2-5; D possibly corresponds to TRBD2 (6 bases). The CDR3 is 16 residues long. CDR1 is MNHEY and CDR2 is SVGEGT in the germline V gene. The CDR3 region has the DNA TGTGCCAGCTTCACTCCTCCGGACTACATCCAAGAGACCCAGCACTTC. Its protein product is CASFTPPDYIQETQHF.

As to this clonotype: The CDR3 carries no conserved terminal phenylalanine or tryptophan, so it likely arises from a read error. The CDR3 spells CANSYLFMNTDTQYY. The DNA for the CDR3 is TGTGCCAACAGTTACTTGTTTATGAACACAGATACGCAGTATTAT. This chain connects TRBV6-5 to TRBJ2-3; the D is unclear. Germline CDR1 and CDR2: MNHEY and SVGAGI. CDR3 size: 15 residues.